This T cell receptor beta chain was sequenced for a study of Ad26.COV2.S vaccination and SARS-CoV-2 variants. Profiled with immunoSEQ multiplex PCR; TCRdb holds only in-frame clones, not every one. Among roughly 500,000 clones listed, roughly 89% were seen once. The treatment here: 15 to 20 received Ad26.COV2.S at low or high dose, single or two shots; roughly 5 received placebo; per-sample allocation not given. After the first vaccine or placebo injection, samples were drawn on day 63. The V gene's germline CDR1 is SGHTA and CDR2 FQGTGA. V was clipped by 5 bases and J by 4 bases, with 9 bases between them. This CDR3 is 14 amino acids long. As concerns this clone: Antigen: not known.

Study-wide results and limits: Vaccine recipients posted higher spike-specific TCR breadth than their placebo counterparts.

The receptor's source is a person aged 18-65 years who received the Ad26.COV2.S COVID-19 vaccine or a placebo. This specimen was peripheral blood, taken in a trial of Ad26.COV2.S vaccine versus placebo. The genes are TRBV7-3 and TRBJ2-6, with no clear D. The CDR3 DNA follows: TGTGCCAGCAGCCCCCGCTCCGGGGCCAACGTCCTGACTTTC. It encodes CASSPRSGANVLTF.